This entry describes one TCR beta chain. This sample was included in a study of shared clonotypes between healthy human individuals. The repertoire was sequenced with immunoSEQ multiplex PCR; TCRdb's copy has only in-frame clones and lacks some. The repertoire holds about 1.5 million clones, with roughly 98% as singletons. V dropped 1 base and J dropped 4 bases, with 5 bases sitting between them. The CDR3 has 12 residues. Germline CDR1 reads SGHVS; CDR2 reads FNYEAQ. This TCR came from a man aged 25 to 40 in good health. V and J are TRBV7-6 and TRBJ2-7; D gene unclear. Material for sequencing was naive CD4+ T cells sorted from blood. Regarding subset: CD45RA+ positively selected. In DNA, the CDR3 is TGTGCCAGCAGCTTAGATTTATACGAGCAGTACTTC. Encoded protein: CASSLDLYEQYF.